This T cell receptor (beta chain) was identified during a study of breast tumors, draining lymph nodes, adjacent tissues. Findings and caveats of the study: Tumor TCR diversity was below lymph nodes but above nontumor tissue. Compared with basal-like, luminal-like tumors shared significantly more repertoire with nontumor tissue. Data fit most tumor T cells coming from lymph node, expanding in tumor.

Using its own MiXCR run on the multiplex PCR reads, TCRdb lists one record per CDR3 protein. The table shows some 230,000 distinct CDR3 sequences, with roughly a third occurring only once. As regards this clonotype: Its matching antigen is unknown.

The lymph nodes were axillary draining lymph nodes from breast cancer patients. The sample taken for sequencing was axillary lymph node tissue. This receptor was obtained from a female donor with breast cancer. Some clones in this sample may be carry-over from other donors' samples.

CDR3 region: CASSLGRLAGVADTQYF. CDR3 bases: TGTGCCAGCAGCTTAGGGAGACTAGCGGGAGTAGCAGATACGCAGTATTTT. The rearrangement joins TRBV7-9 to TRBJ2-3; TRBD2 matches at 12 bases. The CDR3 is 17 amino acids. Trimming took 1 base from V and 4 from J; bases not matched to a gene: 6. The germline gives CDR1 SEHNR, CDR2 FQNEAQ (reference sequence).